These 29 T cell receptor beta chains originate from one sample sequenced in a study of OX40 agonist ivuxolimab in advanced cancers. Assay: immunoSEQ multiplex PCR; the TCRdb copy retains only in-frame clones and omits some. The sample has 50,000 to 80,000 clones; roughly 86% are singletons. The input for sequencing was CD4+ or CD8+ T cells sorted from blood, taken in a trial of the OX40 agonist ivuxolimab. All receptors come from an adult with an advanced solid tumor such as melanoma, head and neck, liver or kidney cancer.

The chain carries TRBV30 and TRBJ1-1; no clear D. V lost 2 bases, J lost 1 base, and 5 bases lay in between. The germline gives CDR1 GTSNPN, CDR2 SVGIG (reference sequence). This CDR3 spans 12 amino acids. Here the CDR3 DNA reads TGTGCCTGGAGTAGACAGAACACTGAAGCTTTCTTT. Its translation is CAWSRQNTEAFF.

A single count supports this clone. This rearrangement joins TRBV21-1 to TRBJ2-5; the tabulated D call, TRBD1, remains unverified against the DNA. TRBV21-1 is a pseudogene segment. The CDR3 consists of 14 residues. The CDR3 DNA reads as TGTGCCAGCAGCACACACAGTGAACAAGAGACCCAGTACTTC. Protein: CASSTHSEQETQYF.

V gene TRBV28 combines with J gene TRBJ1-2; D not resolved. Trimming removed 3 bases at V and 2 bases at J, with 4 bases between. From germline, CDR1 is MDHEN and CDR2 SYDVKM. The CDR3 covers 12 residues. The CDR3 DNA sequence: TGTGCCAGCAGTTTCTACAACTATGGCTACACCTTC. Translation gives CASSFYNYGYTF.

The rearrangement joins TRBV27 to TRBJ1-3; D is ambiguous. Trimming removed 3 bases from V and 8 bases from J, with 11 bases in between. The CDR3 covers 13 residues. Germline V gene sequence: CDR1 MNHEY, CDR2 SMNVEV (reference sequence). DNA for the CDR3: TGTGCCAGCAGTTTGAGATTGACGGACACCATATATTTT. It encodes CASSLRLTDTIYF.

V usage is TRBV2 and J usage is TRBJ1-6; unclear D gene. Trimming shortened V by 2 bases and J by 0 bases, and 8 bases separated the two germline ends. The CDR3 covers 16 residues. The germline V gene encodes CDR1 SNHLY and CDR2 FYNNEI. The CDR3: CASSEWWFSYNSPLHF. The DNA for the CDR3 is TGTGCCAGCAGTGAATGGTGGTTCTCCTATAATTCACCCCTCCACTTT.

V gene TRBV2 combines with J gene TRBJ1-2; TRBD1 is a possible D gene (5 bases). In germline, CDR1 is SNHLY, CDR2 FYNNEI. Trimming cost V 0 bases and J 10 bases, with 15 bases left between them. This CDR3 is built from 14 residues. The CDR3 nucleotides are TGTGCCAGCAGTGAAGCGAGGGGCGGAACCTCCTACACCTTC. It translates to CASSEARGGTSYTF.

The chain links TRBV28 to TRBJ1-1, with TRBD1 identical over 7 bases. J was trimmed by 4 bases and V by 6 bases; bases with no gene match: 5. CDR3 length: 13 amino acids. Germline lookup yields CDR1 MDHEN and CDR2 SYDVKM. CDR3 bases: TGTGCCAGCAGGGCAGGGGGGGGCACTGAAGCTTTCTTT. Translated: CASRAGGGTEAFF.

This chain links TRBV18 with TRBJ2-5; TRBD1 matches 7 bases. CDR1 and CDR2 (germline): KGHSH, LQKENI. Trimming took 3 bases from V and 2 from J; bases not matched to a gene: 6. The CDR3 contains 15 residues. This CDR3 reads CASSPQGDLQETQYF. The CDR3 DNA reads as TGTGCCAGCTCACCCCAGGGGGATCTACAAGAGACCCAGTACTTC.

The CDR3 spells CSVQGKNTGELFF. CDR3 bases: TGCAGCGTACAGGGGAAAAACACCGGGGAGCTGTTTTTT. This sequence joins TRBV29-1 and TRBJ2-2; TRBD1 agrees at 7 bases. CDR1 is SQVTM and CDR2 is ANQGSEA in the germline V gene. The CDR3 length is 13 residues. V lost 6 bases to trimming and J lost 2 bases; unmatched junction nucleotides: 3.

The rearrangement joins TRBV7-2 to TRBJ1-5; TRBD1 might be the D (5 bases). Germline lookup yields CDR1 SGHTA and CDR2 FQGNSA. V was pared by 7 bases and J by 2 bases, with 9 bases between. The CDR3 is made up of 13 amino acids. CDR3 residues: CASNLGGNQPQHF. The CDR3 DNA reads TGTGCCAGCAACCTAGGGGGCAATCAGCCCCAGCATTTT.

This chain uses TRBV7-2 with TRBJ2-5, with D possibly being TRBD2 (6 bases). Germline assignment: CDR1 SGHTA and CDR2 FQGNSA. The CDR3 runs to 14 residues. V was shortened by 5 bases and J by 5 bases, with 15 bases between the two germline ends. Here the CDR3 reads CASSSLRGAETQYF. DNA for the CDR3: TGTGCCAGCAGCAGCTTGCGCGGGGCCGAGACCCAGTACTTC. Filled out from reference TRBV7-2 and TRBJ2-5, the complete variable domain reads GAGVSQSPSNKVTEKGKDVELRCDPISGHTALYWYRQSLGQGLEFLIYFQGNSAPDKSGLPSDRFSAERTGGSVSTLTIQRTQQEDSAVYLCASSSLRGAETQYFGPGTRLLVL.

Only one count was recorded for this clone. The V and J genes are TRBV2 and TRBJ2-5, with D unclear. TRBJ2-7 matches the DNA end more closely, so the J call is doubtful. This CDR3 spans 10 amino acids. The germline V gene has CDR1 SNHLY and CDR2 FYNNEI. The CDR3 sequence: CASRVYEQYF. The CDR3 nucleotides read TGTGCCAGCAGAGTCTACGAGCAGTACTTC.

The chain links TRBV2 to TRBJ2-7; D not resolved. This CDR3 contains 13 residues. V dropped 3 bases and J dropped 3 bases, with 9 bases sitting between them. Germline CDR1 and CDR2: SNHLY and FYNNEI. DNA for the CDR3: TGTGCCAGCAGTGAGGGAAACAGCTACGAGCAGTACTTC. Its protein product is CASSEGNSYEQYF.

This clone was counted only a few times. The genes are TRBV6-6 and TRBJ2-3; the D is unclear. Per germline, CDR1 MNHNY and CDR2 SVGAGI (reference sequence). V was trimmed by 5 bases and J by 6 bases, leaving 9 bases between them. This CDR3 comprises 12 residues. The CDR3 here is CASSPLGDTQYF. The CDR3 nucleotides read TGTGCCAGCAGTCCCTTGGGGGATACGCAGTATTTT.

CDR3 nucleotide sequence: TGTGCCAGCAGCCACCGGGGGACCCATTTAGATACGCAGTATTTT. Its translation: CASSHRGTHLDTQYF. The rearrangement links TRBV7-3 to TRBJ2-3; tentative D call: TRBD2 (6 bases). This CDR3 has 15 amino acids. With 5 bases removed from V and 5 bases from J, the gap between germline ends came to 17 bases. From germline, CDR1 is SGHTA and CDR2 FQGTGA.

The rearrangement links TRBV7-2 to TRBJ1-2, with TRBD1 as a possible D gene (5 bases). The V end was cut by 5 bases, the J end by 3 bases, with 10 bases between. The CDR3 contains 13 residues. Germline V gives CDR1 SGHTA, CDR2 FQGNSA. CDR3 amino acids: CASSPDSHYGYTF. The CDR3 nucleotides read TGTGCCAGCAGCCCCGACAGCCACTATGGCTACACCTTC.

The rearrangement uses TRBV27 and TRBJ1-4, with D uncertain. V was trimmed by 6 bases and J by 3 bases, leaving 11 bases between them. Germline lookup yields CDR1 MNHEY and CDR2 SMNVEV (reference sequence). The CDR3 covers 14 residues. As DNA, the CDR3 is TGTGCCAGCAGCCGGGGTGATGCTAATGAAAAACTGTTTTTT. Residues: CASSRGDANEKLFF.

This sequence joins TRBV6-5 and TRBJ1-1, with TRBD1 matching over 7 bases. CDR1 is MNHEY and CDR2 is SVGAGI in the germline V gene. The CDR3 totals 13 residues. Unmatched junction bases numbered 8, after V lost 2 bases and J lost 11 bases. The DNA for the CDR3 is TGTGCCAGCAGTTACCAAACAGGGGAGAACGCTTTCTTT. Its protein is CASSYQTGENAFF.

This clone was observed a single time. The V gene is TRBV7-2, the J gene TRBJ1-2; maybe TRBD1 (5 bases). Germline CDR1 reads SGHTA; CDR2 reads FQGNSA. There are 15 residues in the CDR3. The V and J ends lost 0 bases and 10 bases respectively, with 18 bases between them. DNA for the CDR3: TGTGCCAGCAGCTTAGCGCTGGGACCCCAGAAGGCCTACACCTTC. This encodes CASSLALGPQKAYTF.

The chain recombines TRBV7-2 with TRBJ1-1, with D possibly TRBD1 on 6 matching bases. The CDR3 runs 13 residues. V lost 3 bases and J lost 1, with 6 bases in between. Germline V CDR1 and CDR2: SGHTA, FQGNSA. The CDR3 sequence is CASSFRGNTEAFF. The CDR3 nucleotides read TGTGCCAGCAGCTTCAGGGGGAACACTGAAGCTTTCTTT.

V is TRBV5-1 and J is TRBJ1-2; a weak D match, TRBD1 (5 bases). Germline values: CDR1 SGHRS, CDR2 YFSETQ. The V end was cut by 0 bases, the J end by 2 bases, with 11 bases between. This CDR3 is built from 15 residues. The CDR3 DNA reads as TGCGCCAGCAGCTTGGTTGGGGGAGGCAACTATGGCTACACCTTC. Protein sequence: CASSLVGGGNYGYTF.

The chain uses TRBV29-1 and TRBJ2-7; TRBD2 might be the D (6 bases). Trimming took 5 bases from V and 9 from J, leaving 26 bases between them. The CDR3 spans 15 residues. The germline CDR1 and CDR2 sequences are SQVTM and ANQGSEA. The CDR3 spells CSVLLPGVRDLGQYF. The CDR3 bases are TGCAGCGTTCTCCTTCCGGGCGTCAGGGACTTGGGGCAGTACTTC.

The gene calls are TRBV27 and TRBJ2-7; no firm D call. The V and J ends lost 5 bases and 5 bases respectively, with 13 bases between them. Per the germline V gene, CDR1 is MNHEY and CDR2 is SMNVEV (reference sequence). This CDR3 is built from 13 residues. The CDR3: CASSPLRNHEQYF. For the CDR3, the DNA is TGTGCCAGCAGTCCCCTCAGGAACCACGAGCAGTACTTC.

Here the CDR3 DNA reads TGTGCCAGCAGCTCTAACATAGCCTCCTACGAGCAGTACTTC. Amino acid sequence: CASSSNIASYEQYF. The chain joins TRBV7-2 to TRBJ2-7; D not resolved. Between the trimmed V and J ends, which lost 4 bases and 0 bases, there was a span of 10 bases. The CDR3 spans 14 residues. Germline CDR1 is SGHTA and CDR2 is FQGNSA.

The chain uses TRBV5-1 and TRBJ1-1, with D hard to call. The V end lost 3 bases, the J end lost 3 bases, and 12 bases lay between the germline ends. The germline V gene has CDR1 SGHRS and CDR2 YFSETQ. The CDR3 covers 14 residues. The CDR3 DNA reads as TGCGCCAGCAGCTCGGCGTTTGAGGACACTGAAGCTTTCTTT. Residues: CASSSAFEDTEAFF.

V and J are TRBV19 and TRBJ1-1; D perhaps matches TRBD1 (6 bases). V dropped 5 bases and J dropped 4 bases, with 17 bases sitting between them. The CDR3 has 15 amino acids. CDR1 and CDR2 from the germline V gene are LNHDA and SQIVND (reference sequence). The CDR3 is CASSSSRGLGTEAFF. The DNA for the CDR3 is TGTGCCAGTAGTTCGAGTCGGGGGCTGGGCACTGAAGCTTTCTTT.

The chain uses TRBV9 and TRBJ2-2; no clear D. CDR3 length: 15 residues. V dropped 0 bases and J dropped 3 bases, with 9 bases sitting between them. Germline values: CDR1 SGDLS, CDR2 YYNGEE. CDR3 nucleotides: TGTGCCAGCAGCGTAGATCCTCTGGACACCGGGGAGCTGTTTTTT. Translating gives CASSVDPLDTGELFF. The full variable domain, in which reference TRBV9 and TRBJ2-2 provide the parts outside the CDR3, is DSGVTQTPKHLITATGQRVTLRCSPRSGDLSVYWYQQSLDQGLQFLIQYYNGEERAKGNILERFSAQQFPDLHSELNLSSLELGDSALYFCASSVDPLDTGELFFGEGSRLTVL.

This chain joins TRBV14 and TRBJ2-1; 7 bases fit TRBD2. The CDR3 runs 16 residues. J lost 2 bases, V lost 2 bases, and 6 bases had no gene match. CDR1 and CDR2 from the germline V gene are SGHDN and FVKESK. The DNA of the CDR3 is TGTGCCAGCAGCCAACTGGGGGGGGGAGCCTACAATGAGCAGTTCTTC. Its translation: CASSQLGGGAYNEQFF.

Turning to this clone: Other DNA sequences in the same sample also yield this CDR3. The chain is built from TRBV11-3 and TRBJ1-1, with 8 nucleotides matching TRBD1. J gave up 5 bases and V 3 bases, and 2 bases lay outside the gene matches. Germline CDR1 SGHNT, CDR2 YENEEA. The CDR3 sequence is 13 residues long. The CDR3, as DNA: TGTGCCAGCAGCTTTACAGGGGGAACTGAAGCTTTCTTT. This codes for CASSFTGGTEAFF.